What follows are 15 T cell receptor beta chains derived from one specimen sequenced in a study of CD8+CD57+ T cells in acquired aplastic anemia. Before being chosen for sequencing, patients had shown CD8+CD57+ cell expansion by flow cytometry. For CDR3 and TCR beta VDJ profiling, genomic DNA was the template used. TCRdb analysed the reads with MiXCR anew, one entry per CDR3 protein. The data contain about 160,000 distinct CDR3 sequences, 70% to 80% of them singletons. Source material: sorted CD4+, CD8+, or CD8+CD57+ T cells (not recorded which) from PBMCs. Receptors were obtained from a human donor with aplastic anemia.

This clonotype was detected a few times. This chain connects TRBV19 to TRBJ1-2; no clear D gene. Trimming removed 7 bases at V and 0 bases at J, with 9 bases between. Germline CDR1 and CDR2: LNHDA and SQIVND (reference sequence). The CDR3 is 13 residues long. The CDR3 DNA sequence: TGTGCCAGTATCAATGGGTCTAACTATGGCTACACCTTC. Its protein is CASINGSNYGYTF.

The chain recombines TRBV15 with TRBJ1-4, with 9 bases lining up with TRBD1. V was clipped by 1 base and J by 3 bases; unmatched bases: 3. This CDR3 has 16 amino acids. Germline V gene sequence: CDR1 LNHNV, CDR2 YYDKDF (reference sequence). DNA for the CDR3: TGTGCCACCAGCAGAGCTCGGACAGGGGCTAATGAAAAACTGTTTTTT. It encodes CATSRARTGANEKLFF.

The genes are TRBV24-1 and TRBJ2-7; weak D call: TRBD1 (5 bases). CDR1 and CDR2 from the germline V gene are KGHDR and SFDVKD. The CDR3 totals 14 residues. Trimming removed 3 bases from V and 2 bases from J, with 10 bases in between. CDR3 bases: TGTGCCACCAGTGATCCGGACAAAGCCTACGAGCAGTACTTC. It specifies CATSDPDKAYEQYF.

V gene TRBV19 combines with J gene TRBJ2-7; D not resolved. This CDR3 contains 11 residues. In germline, CDR1 is LNHDA, CDR2 SQIVND (reference sequence). V lost 7 bases and J 3 bases, leaving 7 bases between the germline ends. The CDR3 is CASTNYYEQYF. DNA of the CDR3: TGTGCCAGTACTAATTACTACGAGCAGTACTTC.

J is TRBJ2-3 and V is TRBV24-1; the match to TRBD2 covers 7 bases. The germline V gene encodes CDR1 KGHDR and CDR2 SFDVKD. V gave up 12 bases and J gave up 0 bases; unmatched junction bases: 11. The CDR3 totals 15 residues. The CDR3 DNA sequence: TGTGCCTCCCGTGGGACTACCCTCAGCACAGATACGCAGTATTTT. This translates into CASRGTTLSTDTQYF.

The rearrangement links TRBV7-9 to TRBJ1-2; 7 bases match TRBD1. V dropped 5 bases and J dropped 4; count of bases not matched to a gene: 7. Germline V gene data show CDR1 as SEHNR and CDR2 as FQNEAQ (reference sequence). The CDR3 extends over 14 amino acids. The CDR3 DNA reads as TGTGCCAGCAGCCCGGGACAGAACTTCTATGGCTACACCTTC. Translation: CASSPGQNFYGYTF.

J is TRBJ2-7 and V is TRBV19; 7 bases match TRBD2. Germline V gene lookup returns CDR1 LNHDA and CDR2 SQIVND (reference sequence). V was clipped by 5 bases and J by 5 bases; unmatched bases: 12. This CDR3 spans 15 amino acids. The CDR3 protein is CASSGRGAGTHEQYF. The CDR3 bases are TGTGCCAGTAGTGGCCGGGGAGCGGGAACCCACGAGCAGTACTTC. The full variable domain, rest sourced from reference TRBV19 and TRBJ2-7, is DGGITQSPKYLFRKEGQNVTLSCEQNLNHDAMYWYRQDPGQGLRLIYYSQIVNDFQKGDIAEGYSVSREKKESFPLTVTSAQKNPTAFYLCASSGRGAGTHEQYFGPGTRLTVT.

The chain couples TRBV7-9 to TRBJ2-7; D is perhaps TRBD1 (6 bases). The CDR3 length is 15 residues. The V gene's germline CDR1 is SEHNR and CDR2 FQNEAQ (reference sequence). Trimming cost V 1 base and J 3 bases, with 13 bases left between them. The CDR3 DNA sequence: TGTGCCAGCAGCTTAGGAGACAGGACTTACTACGAGCAGTACTTC. This sequence encodes CASSLGDRTYYEQYF.

In DNA form, the CDR3 reads TGCAGTGCTAGGGGAGGGTTGGACACTGAAGCTTTCTTT. It translates to CSARGGLDTEAFF. The V and J genes are TRBV20-1 and TRBJ1-1; D unclear. This CDR3 comprises 13 residues. The V and J ends lost 3 bases and 3 bases respectively, with 11 bases between them. Germline V gene sequence: CDR1 DFQATT, CDR2 SNEGSKA (reference sequence).

About this clonotype: The CDR3 does not end in the conserved phenylalanine or tryptophan, so this is likely a read error. V usage is TRBV5-1 and J usage is TRBJ2-1, with a tentative D call TRBD1 (5 bases). CDR1 and CDR2 from the germline V gene are SGHRS and YFSETQ. Trimming removed 2 bases at V and 6 bases at J, with 15 bases between. CDR3 length: 15 residues. DNA for the CDR3: TGCGCCAGCAGCTTAGGGGAAGGCCAATGCAATGAGCAGTTCCTC. This codes for CASSLGEGQCNEQFL.

The genes are TRBV12-3 or TRBV12-4 and TRBJ2-7, with D possibly matching TRBD2 (6 bases). This CDR3 contains 12 residues. The V end lost 7 bases, the J end lost 3 bases, and 10 bases lay between the germline ends. CDR3 sequence (DNA): TGTGCCAGCACGGTGGGGGGCTACGAGCAGTACTTC. The encoded protein is CASTVGGYEQYF.

The rearrangement uses TRBV20-1 and TRBJ1-2; D gene uncertain. CDR3 length: 14 amino acids. V shed 3 bases and J shed 5 bases, with 16 bases lying between them. CDR1 and CDR2 (germline): DFQATT, SNEGSKA (reference sequence). CDR3: CSASELSGGYGYTF. DNA of the CDR3: TGCAGTGCTAGCGAACTTTCCGGAGGGTATGGCTACACCTTC.

This chain joins TRBV5-1 and TRBJ2-5; D gene uncertain. Germline CDR1 SGHRS, CDR2 YFSETQ. The CDR3 has 12 amino acids. V was cut by 0 bases and J by 11 bases, with 11 bases left in between. The CDR3 sequence: CASSLANSEQYF. The DNA of the CDR3 is TGCGCCAGCAGCTTGGCGAATTCGGAGCAGTACTTC.

This clonotype is a singleton in its sample. This sequence joins TRBV7-3 and TRBJ2-3, with TRBD1 matching 8 bases. In germline, CDR1 is SGHTA, CDR2 FQGTGA. The CDR3 is 15 amino acids. Trimming cost V 2 bases and J 2 bases; bases outside gene matches: 3. This CDR3 is CASSLQGALTDTQYF. The CDR3 DNA sequence: TGTGCCAGCAGCTTACAGGGGGCACTCACAGATACGCAGTATTTT.

The chain links TRBV7-6 to TRBJ2-7; perhaps TRBD2 as D (6 bases). The CDR3 consists of 14 residues. V dropped 4 bases and J dropped 2 bases, with 12 bases sitting between them. Germline V gene lookup returns CDR1 SGHVS and CDR2 FNYEAQ. The CDR3 spells CASSSGTLTYEQYF. The CDR3 region has the DNA TGTGCCAGCAGCTCCGGGACTCTTACCTACGAGCAGTACTTC.